In its sample, the clone carrying this T cell receptor beta chain was seen many times. Its antigen is not known. The J segment lost 3 bases and the V segment lost 3 bases, leaving 10 bases of the junction unmatched. Per the germline V gene, CDR1 is DFQATT and CDR2 is SNEGSKA (reference sequence). The CDR3 sequence is 16 residues long. This record belongs to a study of CD8 T cells in ankylosing spondylitis. Study conclusions and caveats: From matched ankylosing spondylitis synovial fluid, disease-linked clones were reportedly recovered at significantly enriched levels. Ankylosing spondylitis blood appeared to carry a characteristic TCR beta motif of roughly eight highly homologous variants.

Quantitative barcoded 5'-RACE was used to prepare TCR beta libraries. MiXCR was run by TCRdb on the 5' RACE reads, yielding one entry per CDR3 protein. The data hold around 330,000 distinct CDR3 sequences, with about 9.9% observed a single time. The sample was blood, either unsorted or a sorted T cell fraction (not recorded which). The clonotype originates from a female donor with ankylosing spondylitis or in good health (not recorded which). The chain employs TRBV20-1 and TRBJ1-5; 8 bases agree with TRBD1. CDR3 amino acids: CSARGVEDRVNQPQHF. The CDR3 DNA sequence: TGCAGTGCTAGGGGGGTCGAGGACAGGGTCAATCAGCCCCAGCATTTT.